This T cell receptor (beta chain) is from a study of cytomegalovirus exposure and HLA in healthy donors. At the level of the study: Researchers found that about 82% of almost 400 genotyped donors fell within the Caucasian-associated ancestry cluster.

The PCR made use of 60 Vbeta and 13 Jbeta primers. Clones were sequenced by immunoSEQ multiplex PCR, and TCRdb holds only the in-frame ones, with some missing. The sample shows more than 95,000 clones, and approximately 2.6% sits with its ten largest clones. Study findings and constraints: In a later analysis, the majority of CMV-associated beta chains seemingly showed HLA restriction.

About this clone: As yet, its antigen is unknown.

V was cut by 5 bases and J by 1 base, with 8 bases left in between. The CDR3 runs 13 residues. Germline V CDR1 and CDR2: LNHDA, SQIVND (reference sequence). This TCR derives from a man aged 30-40 years in good health and CMV-seronegative. The V and J genes are TRBV19 and TRBJ2-5; no definite D call. Sequenced material: PBMCs. Here the CDR3 DNA reads TGTGCCAGTAGTTCACTTGGCCAAGAGACCCAGTACTTC. Protein sequence: CASSSLGQETQYF.